The 10 T cell receptor beta chains listed next were all sequenced from one sample in a study of blood T cell repertoires in COVID-19. TCRdb keeps only in-frame clones here, not all; method: immunoSEQ multiplex PCR. Among about 320,000 clones listed, 70% to 90% were seen once. The source material was PBMCs or T cells enriched from blood (not recorded which). These receptors all come from a woman aged 25 to 39 who had recovered from COVID-19.

There are many counts of this clone. The chain links TRBV11-1 to TRBJ2-3; 7 bases are shared with TRBD2. The V gene's germline CDR1 is SGHAT and CDR2 FQDESV (reference sequence). There are 15 residues in the CDR3. V trimming: 5 bases; J trimming: 5 bases; junction bases outside the gene matches: 10. CDR3 sequence: CASSHTAVAGDTQYF. CDR3 DNA: TGTGCCAGCAGCCACACCGCGGTAGCGGGAGATACGCAGTATTTT. Complete variable domain (other parts from reference TRBV11-1 and TRBJ2-3): EAEVAQSPRYKITEKSQAVAFWCDPISGHATLYWYRQILGQGPELLVQFQDESVVDDSQLPKDRFSAERLKGVDSTLKIQPAELGDSAMYLCASSHTAVAGDTQYFGPGTRLTVL.

The genes are TRBV18 and TRBJ2-7; D remains ambiguous. Germline lookup yields CDR1 KGHSH and CDR2 LQKENI. The CDR3 runs 13 residues. Trimming took 1 base from V and 3 from J, leaving 7 bases between them. DNA of the CDR3: TGTGCCAGCTCACCACAGAACAGCTACGAGCAGTACTTC. It codes for CASSPQNSYEQYF.

V is TRBV5-1 and J is TRBJ2-2; D gene unclear. This CDR3 is 14 amino acids long. V lost 2 bases, J lost 2 bases, and 7 bases lay in between. Germline lookup yields CDR1 SGHRS and CDR2 YFSETQ. The CDR3 coding sequence is TGCGCCAGCAGCTTAAACACAAACACCGGGGAGCTGTTTTTT. Amino acids: CASSLNTNTGELFF.

The V and J genes are TRBV6-1 and TRBJ1-2, with 10 bases matching TRBD1. V lost 3 bases, J lost 2 bases, and 0 bases stayed unmatched. The germline V gene encodes CDR1 MNHNS and CDR2 SASEGT. The CDR3 loop spans 14 amino acids. CDR3 in amino acids: CASSETGGNYGYTF. The DNA of the CDR3 is TGTGCCAGCAGTGAGACAGGGGGCAACTATGGCTACACCTTC.

V and J are TRBV4-2 and TRBJ1-2, with D maybe TRBD1 (6 bases). Deletions cut 1 base from V and 4 bases from J, with 10 bases between. This CDR3 has 14 residues. In germline, CDR1 is LGHNA, CDR2 YNFKEQ. As DNA, the CDR3 is TGTGCCAGCAGCCAAGCGAGGGACACCTATGGCTACACCTTC. Translated, it gives CASSQARDTYGYTF.

This chain joins TRBV10-2 and TRBJ2-2; 7 nucleotides line up with TRBD2. CDR1 and CDR2 (germline): WSHSY, SAAADI. The CDR3 sequence is 16 residues long. V was clipped by 4 bases and J by 1 base; unmatched bases: 6. The CDR3 DNA is TGCGCCAGCAGTGTGGTTCGGGAGGTGAACACCGGGGAGCTGTTTTTT. Amino acid sequence: CASSVVREVNTGELFF.

This rearrangement joins TRBV30 to TRBJ1-2; D remains unclear. The V end lost 0 bases, the J end lost 7 bases, and 12 bases lay between the germline ends. The CDR3 has 13 residues. CDR1 and CDR2 from the germline V gene are GTSNPN and SVGIG (reference sequence). Here the CDR3 reads CAWSVVGASGYTF. The CDR3 nucleotides read TGTGCCTGGAGTGTTGTGGGCGCGAGTGGCTACACCTTC.

The rearrangement uses TRBV6-5 and TRBJ2-3; perhaps TRBD2 as D (6 bases). CDR1 is MNHEY, CDR2 SVGAGI, per germline. The length of the CDR3 is 16 residues. Trimming removed 0 bases at V and 1 base at J, with 11 bases between. CDR3 nucleotides: TGTGCCAGCAGTTACTCGGATGGGGAGGGCACAGATACGCAGTATTTT. Its protein is CASSYSDGEGTDTQYF.

The chain links TRBV7-2 to TRBJ2-1; a possible D gene is TRBD2 (6 bases). The CDR3 has 15 residues. The germline gives CDR1 SGHTA, CDR2 FQGNSA. V lost 2 bases, J lost 3 bases, and 11 bases lay in between. The CDR3 is CASSLSAGFYNEQFF. CDR3 DNA: TGTGCCAGCAGCTTATCGGCGGGGTTCTACAATGAGCAGTTCTTC.

The chain has TRBV25-1 and TRBJ2-7, with D unresolved. The V and J ends lost 5 bases and 0 bases respectively, with 17 bases between them. CDR1 and CDR2 (germline): MGHDK, SYGVNS. This CDR3 is built from 16 residues. CDR3 sequence: CASSPRVLRASYEQYF. In DNA form, the CDR3 reads TGTGCCAGCAGTCCCCGGGTCTTACGAGCCTCCTACGAGCAGTACTTC.